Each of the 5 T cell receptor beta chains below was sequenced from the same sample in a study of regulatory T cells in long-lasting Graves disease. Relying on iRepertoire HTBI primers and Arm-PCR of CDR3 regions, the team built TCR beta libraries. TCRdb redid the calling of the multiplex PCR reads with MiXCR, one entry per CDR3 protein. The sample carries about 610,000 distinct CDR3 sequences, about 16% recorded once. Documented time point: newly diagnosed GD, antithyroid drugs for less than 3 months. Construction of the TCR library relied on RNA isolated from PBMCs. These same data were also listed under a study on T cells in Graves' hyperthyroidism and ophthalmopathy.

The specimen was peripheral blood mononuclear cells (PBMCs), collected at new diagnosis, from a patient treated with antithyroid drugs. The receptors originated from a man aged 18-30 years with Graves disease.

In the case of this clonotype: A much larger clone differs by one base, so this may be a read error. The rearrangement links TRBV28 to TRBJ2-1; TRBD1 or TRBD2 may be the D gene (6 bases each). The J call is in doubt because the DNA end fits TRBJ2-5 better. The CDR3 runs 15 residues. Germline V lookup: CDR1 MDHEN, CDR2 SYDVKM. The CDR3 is CASNPPTGAGETQYF. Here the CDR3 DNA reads TGTGCCAGCAATCCGCCAACGGGGGCCGGGGAGACCCAGTACTTC.

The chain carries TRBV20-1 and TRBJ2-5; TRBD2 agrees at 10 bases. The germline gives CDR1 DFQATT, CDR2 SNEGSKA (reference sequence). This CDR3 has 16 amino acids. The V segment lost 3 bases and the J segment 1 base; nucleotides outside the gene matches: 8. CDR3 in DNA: TGCAGTGCTAGCGGCTCGCCTAGCGGGAGCCAAGAGACCCAGTACTTC. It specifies CSASGSPSGSQETQYF.

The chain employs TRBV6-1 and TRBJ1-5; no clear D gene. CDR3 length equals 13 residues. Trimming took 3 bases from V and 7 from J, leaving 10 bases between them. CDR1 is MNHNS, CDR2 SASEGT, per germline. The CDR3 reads CASSDWVGQPQHF. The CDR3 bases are TGTGCCAGCAGTGATTGGGTCGGCCAGCCCCAGCATTTT.

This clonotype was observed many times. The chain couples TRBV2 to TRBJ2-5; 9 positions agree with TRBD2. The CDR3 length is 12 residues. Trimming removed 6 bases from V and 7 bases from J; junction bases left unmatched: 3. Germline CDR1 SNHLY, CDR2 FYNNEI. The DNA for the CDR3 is TGTGCCAGCAGACTGACTAGCGGGACCCAGTACTTC. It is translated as CASRLTSGTQYF.

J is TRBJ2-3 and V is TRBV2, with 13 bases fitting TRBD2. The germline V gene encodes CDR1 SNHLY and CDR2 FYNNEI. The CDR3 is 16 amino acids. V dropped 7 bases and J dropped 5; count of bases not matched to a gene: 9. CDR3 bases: TGTGCCAGCACGCCCGGACTAGCGGGAGCCCAAGATACGCAGTATTTT. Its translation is CASTPGLAGAQDTQYF.